The 31 T cell receptor beta chains listed next were all sequenced from one sample in a study of Tregs in tolerant kidney transplant recipients. Method: immunoSEQ multiplex PCR; TCRdb's copy keeps in-frame clones and lacks some. The sample includes approximately 99,000 clones, nearly 90% of them seen just once. The material was CD4+ T cells from blood, obtained before the transplant. The receptors here all came from a human donor who received a combined kidney and bone marrow transplant.

The chain employs TRBV9 and TRBJ1-3; D remains unclear. The CDR3 runs to 16 residues. The V gene's germline CDR1 is SGDLS and CDR2 YYNGEE. V dropped 0 bases and J dropped 0 bases, with 10 bases sitting between them. The CDR3 sequence is CASSVDPGSSGNTIYF. CDR3 nucleotide sequence: TGTGCCAGCAGCGTAGATCCGGGAAGCTCTGGAAACACCATATATTTT.

V gene TRBV10-3 combines with J gene TRBJ2-7; TRBD1 aligns across 9 bases. V lost 5 bases and J lost 5; bases outside the gene matches: 4. Germline assignment: CDR1 ENHRY and CDR2 SYGVKD. The CDR3 is made up of 13 amino acids. The CDR3 loop is CAISPGTGNEQYF. CDR3 DNA: TGTGCCATCAGTCCCGGGACAGGGAACGAGCAGTACTTC.

The CDR3 DNA sequence: TGCGCCAGCAGCCAAGGGGTCGAGGGTAGCTATGGCTACACCTTC. The encoded protein is CASSQGVEGSYGYTF. V is TRBV4-3 and J is TRBJ1-2; D ambiguous. The CDR3 consists of 15 residues. The V end lost 1 base, the J end lost 4 bases, and 13 bases lay between the germline ends. CDR1 LGHNA and CDR2 YSLEER come from the germline V gene.

This chain uses TRBV5-1 with TRBJ1-2, with a possible D match to TRBD1 (5 bases). CDR3 length: 14 residues. V shed 0 bases and J shed 0 bases, with 6 bases lying between them. CDR1 SGHRS and CDR2 YFSETQ come from the germline V gene. CDR3 amino acids: CASSLGGTNYGYTF. As DNA, the CDR3 is TGCGCCAGCAGCTTGGGGGGCACTAACTATGGCTACACCTTC.

The chain employs TRBV7-2 and TRBJ2-1; D remains ambiguous. This CDR3 is built from 12 residues. V lost 1 base and J lost 12, with 10 bases in between. Germline lookup yields CDR1 SGHTA and CDR2 FQGNSA. The CDR3 reads CASSLVGGGQFF. Here the CDR3 DNA reads TGTGCCAGCAGCTTAGTAGGTGGCGGGCAGTTCTTC.

This chain uses TRBV7-9 with TRBJ1-4; maybe TRBD1 (6 bases). The CDR3 contains 13 residues. V was pared by 3 bases and J by 8 bases, with 10 bases between. CDR1 SEHNR and CDR2 FQNEAQ come from the germline V gene (reference sequence). The CDR3 is CASSFSGDEKLFF. The CDR3 nucleotides read TGTGCCAGCAGCTTCTCAGGGGACGAAAAACTGTTTTTT.

The gene calls are TRBV30 and TRBJ1-1; 7 bases are a match to TRBD1. Looked up from germline, CDR1 is GTSNPN and CDR2 is SVGIG (reference sequence). The CDR3 consists of 15 residues. The trim removed 3 bases at V and 1 base at J, leaving 8 bases unmatched. CDR3 sequence: CAWSLGRTGNTEAFF. As DNA, the CDR3 is TGTGCCTGGAGCCTGGGGCGGACAGGGAACACTGAAGCTTTCTTT.

The chain uses TRBV2 and TRBJ2-7, with 8 bases matching TRBD1. The CDR3 consists of 15 residues. The germline V gene encodes CDR1 SNHLY and CDR2 FYNNEI. Trimming removed 6 bases from V and 9 bases from J; junction bases left unmatched: 16. The CDR3 region has the DNA TGTGCCAGCAGAGACGGACAGGGAACGGATCTCAGGCAGTACTTC. It codes for CASRDGQGTDLRQYF.

The CDR3 region has the DNA TGTGCCAGCTGTGAGGGCAACACCGGGGAGCTGTTTTTT. Protein: CASCEGNTGELFF. This chain uses TRBV28 with TRBJ2-2; D might be TRBD2 (5 bases). Germline CDR1 and CDR2: MDHEN and SYDVKM. V lost 8 bases to trimming and J lost 2 bases, with 9 bases between them. This CDR3 is built from 13 residues.

The CDR3 loop is CASSSGTSGRAGEQFF. The CDR3 DNA follows: TGTGCCAGCAGCTCCGGGACTAGCGGGAGGGCCGGTGAGCAGTTCTTC. This chain links TRBV5-4 with TRBJ2-1; 16 bases match TRBD2. The length of the CDR3 is 16 residues. V trimming: 3 bases; J trimming: 9 bases; junction bases outside the gene matches: 6. Germline V lookup: CDR1 SGHNT, CDR2 YYREEE (reference sequence).

The V gene is TRBV7-2, the J gene TRBJ2-7; TRBD1 aligns across 7 bases. Trimming took 4 bases from V and 6 from J; bases not matched to a gene: 6. The CDR3 has 13 residues. Germline V gives CDR1 SGHTA, CDR2 FQGNSA. Here the CDR3 DNA reads TGTGCCAGCAGCTACACAGGGGCTGGCGAGCAGTACTTC. Protein: CASSYTGAGEQYF.

V gene TRBV7-8 combines with J gene TRBJ1-5; TRBD1 matches at 9 bases. The CDR3 has 16 residues. The V segment lost 6 bases and the J segment 4 bases; nucleotides outside the gene matches: 10. CDR1 is SGHVS and CDR2 is FQNEAQ in the germline V gene. The CDR3 DNA reads TGTGCCAGCAGTAATCCCGGGACAGGGTTAAATCAGCCCCAGCATTTT. Protein sequence: CASSNPGTGLNQPQHF.

The chain carries TRBV19 and TRBJ2-7; weak D call: TRBD1 (6 bases). The CDR3 has 14 residues. Trimming stripped 3 bases from V and 4 bases from J, with 13 bases between. Germline loops: CDR1 LNHDA, CDR2 SQIVND (reference sequence). CDR3 in amino acids: CASSMTGPRYEQYF. CDR3 bases: TGTGCCAGTAGTATGACAGGACCAAGGTACGAGCAGTACTTC.

The J gene is TRBJ2-2, the V gene TRBV14; TRBD2 might be the D (6 bases). V lost 6 bases, J lost 4 bases, and 15 bases lay in between. The CDR3 extends over 15 amino acids. Germline V gene lookup returns CDR1 SGHDN and CDR2 FVKESK. The CDR3 sequence is CASSPNGGGTGELFF. The CDR3 DNA reads as TGTGCCAGCAGTCCCAACGGGGGTGGCACCGGGGAGCTGTTTTTT.

The rearrangement uses TRBV5-4 and TRBJ2-1, with 10 bases matching TRBD2. This CDR3 comprises 16 residues. V dropped 3 bases and J dropped 4; count of bases not matched to a gene: 7. CDR1 and CDR2 from the germline V gene are SGHNT and YYREEE (reference sequence). The CDR3 region has the DNA TGTGCCAGCAGCTCCCGGACTAGCGGAAAATACAATGAGCAGTTCTTC. Protein sequence: CASSSRTSGKYNEQFF.

The count of this clone is one. The CDR3 nucleotides read TGTGCCAGCAGTTTATTAAGGGGAGAGACCCAGTACTTC. This translates into CASSLLRGETQYF. J is TRBJ2-5 and V is TRBV27, with a possible D match to TRBD1 (5 bases). The CDR3 consists of 13 residues. V was trimmed by 1 base and J by 4 bases, leaving 7 bases between them. Germline CDR1 is MNHEY and CDR2 is SMNVEV (reference sequence).

The chain recombines TRBV11-2 with TRBJ2-4; the D is unclear. Trimming took 0 bases from V and 0 from J, leaving 12 bases between them. CDR1 and CDR2 from the germline V gene are SGHAT and FQNNGV. The CDR3 extends over 17 amino acids. The chain's CDR3 is CASSLDLSQEAKNIQYF. The CDR3 DNA reads TGTGCCAGCAGCTTAGATCTTAGTCAGGAAGCCAAAAACATTCAGTACTTC.

V and J are TRBV2 and TRBJ1-2; perhaps TRBD1 as D (5 bases). Germline CDR1 reads SNHLY; CDR2 reads FYNNEI. The CDR3 sequence is 14 residues long. The ends were cut back, 8 bases at V and 2 bases at J, with 15 bases in the middle. The CDR3 DNA sequence: TGTGCCAGCGGTAGGAGCGGGGGGAACTATGGCTACACCTTC. Its translation: CASGRSGGNYGYTF.

The chain couples TRBV11-2 to TRBJ2-7; D might be TRBD1 (6 bases). Trimming left V 1 base short and J 2 bases short, with 15 bases between. The CDR3 runs 16 residues. Germline V gives CDR1 SGHAT, CDR2 FQNNGV. In DNA, the CDR3 is TGTGCCAGCAGCTTAGGATCAGGGGTAGTAACCTACGAGCAGTACTTC. Its translation: CASSLGSGVVTYEQYF.

The chain joins TRBV7-2 to TRBJ1-2; TRBD1 is a possible D gene (5 bases). The CDR3 is 12 amino acids. V lost 5 bases and J 4 bases, leaving 8 bases between the germline ends. The germline V gene has CDR1 SGHTA and CDR2 FQGNSA. The CDR3 loop is CASSIQGYGYTF. Here the CDR3 DNA reads TGTGCCAGCAGCATTCAGGGCTATGGCTACACCTTC.

The rearrangement uses TRBV4-1 and TRBJ2-5, with D possibly being TRBD1 (5 bases). The CDR3 totals 14 residues. Deletions cut 0 bases from V and 5 bases from J, with 10 bases between. Germline CDR1 is MGHRA and CDR2 is YSYEKL. CDR3 sequence: CASSQEGGAETQYF. DNA for the CDR3: TGCGCCAGCAGCCAAGAGGGTGGGGCGGAGACCCAGTACTTC.

The chain employs TRBV5-4 and TRBJ2-2; D is possibly TRBD1 (6 bases). Germline V lookup: CDR1 SGHNT, CDR2 YYREEE (reference sequence). Trimming stripped 5 bases from V and 2 bases from J, with 13 bases between. CDR3 length: 15 amino acids. The CDR3 coding sequence is TGTGCCAGCAGTCCCCCAGGGGCAAACACCGGGGAGCTGTTTTTT. Protein: CASSPPGANTGELFF.

The rearrangement uses TRBV6-5 and TRBJ1-1, with D hard to call. Germline CDR1 reads MNHEY; CDR2 reads SVGAGI. Trimming pared 4 bases from V and 2 bases from J, leaving 17 bases between. This CDR3 comprises 16 residues. CDR3 amino acids: CASSFGGNGGNTEAFF. DNA of the CDR3: TGTGCCAGCAGTTTTGGAGGGAATGGTGGTAACACTGAAGCTTTCTTT.

This chain connects TRBV11-2 to TRBJ2-2; 10 nucleotides agree with TRBD2. The V segment lost 5 bases and the J segment 2 bases; nucleotides outside the gene matches: 11. The CDR3 runs 18 residues. CDR1 SGHAT and CDR2 FQNNGV come from the germline V gene. The CDR3 region is CASSPRAKLAGNTGELFF. Written as DNA, the CDR3 is TGTGCCAGCAGCCCCAGGGCAAAACTAGCGGGAAACACCGGGGAGCTGTTTTTT.

The chain carries TRBV4-1 and TRBJ2-5, with TRBD2 matching over 8 bases. After removal of 5 bases from V and 5 bases from J, the junction contained 10 bases not matched to a gene. Germline V gene sequence: CDR1 MGHRA, CDR2 YSYEKL. The CDR3 spans 15 residues. The CDR3 here is CASSSLRGAYETQYF. DNA of the CDR3: TGCGCCAGCAGCAGCTTGCGGGGGGCATATGAGACCCAGTACTTC.

The chain has TRBV6-5 and TRBJ2-2, with TRBD2 matching over 9 bases. This CDR3 has 16 residues. The V segment lost 2 bases and the J segment 4 bases; nucleotides outside the gene matches: 5. The V gene's germline CDR1 is MNHEY and CDR2 SVGAGI. CDR3 region: CASSYGGTSTTGELFF. As DNA, the CDR3 is TGTGCCAGCAGTTACGGCGGGACTAGCACCACCGGGGAGCTGTTTTTT.

V usage is TRBV10-3 and J usage is TRBJ1-2, with TRBD1 matching 7 bases. V trimming: 11 bases; J trimming: 1 base; junction bases outside the gene matches: 10. CDR1 is ENHRY, CDR2 SYGVKD, per germline. The CDR3 extends over 14 amino acids. Here the CDR3 reads CAALGQGDNYGYTF. The CDR3 DNA sequence: TGTGCCGCCTTGGGGCAGGGGGATAACTATGGCTACACCTTC.

V and J are TRBV10-3 and TRBJ2-1, with 16 bases matching TRBD2. V shed 10 bases, J shed 9 bases, and the junction held 12 bases outside the gene matches. The CDR3 has 16 amino acids. CDR1 is ENHRY, CDR2 SYGVKD, per germline. The CDR3 DNA is TGTGCCACCGATCACGGGACTAGCGGGGGGGACGGTGAGCAGTTCTTC. It specifies CATDHGTSGGDGEQFF.

The chain employs TRBV2 and TRBJ2-1; 7 nucleotides agree with TRBD1. With V trimmed by 4 bases and J by 0 bases, 6 bases remained unmatched. The length of the CDR3 is 16 residues. Per the germline V gene, CDR1 is SNHLY and CDR2 is FYNNEI. CDR3 sequence (DNA): TGTGCCAGCAGTGCCAACAGGGGCAACTCCTACAATGAGCAGTTCTTC. Its protein is CASSANRGNSYNEQFF.

The CDR3 coding sequence is TGTGCCCCGGGGGGTCCACCCACAGATACGCAGTATTTT. Amino acid sequence: CAPGGPPTDTQYF. The rearrangement uses TRBV2 and TRBJ2-3; 7 positions match TRBD2. Losses at the gene ends were 11 bases for V and 2 bases for J; bases not matched to a gene: 7. Per germline, CDR1 SNHLY and CDR2 FYNNEI. The CDR3 loop spans 13 amino acids.

This chain links TRBV9 with TRBJ1-2, with 9 positions matching TRBD1. Per germline, CDR1 SGDLS and CDR2 YYNGEE. V dropped 4 bases and J dropped 5; count of bases not matched to a gene: 9. The CDR3 consists of 15 residues. CDR3 sequence: CASSTRTGVTYGYTF. The DNA for the CDR3 is TGTGCCAGCAGCACCCGGACAGGGGTTACGTATGGCTACACCTTC.